These T cell receptor beta chains were read from a single sample in a study of PD-1 blockade in classical Hodgkin lymphoma. Method: immunoSEQ multiplex PCR; TCRdb's copy keeps in-frame clones and lacks some. This repertoire shows approximately 45,000 clones, about 70% found once; its top ten account for about 3.4%. Sample: peripheral blood mononuclear cells (PBMCs), taken before the fourth cycle of nivolumab. Receptors originate from a human donor with classical Hodgkin lymphoma. CDR3s include the opening cysteine and the closing phenylalanine or tryptophan. The D gene is left open where the match is weak. Only part of the rows carry a size: once, few, many, or a class if the clone is expanded.

>TRBV4-1|-|few|TRBJ2-3
TGCGCCAGCAGCCACATCAAAGCAGATACGCAGTATTTT
CASSHIKADTQYF
>TRBV6-5|-|-|TRBJ1-3
TGTGCCAGCAGTGCGGACGGACTCTCTGGAAACACCATATATTTT
CASSADGLSGNTIYF
>TRBV7-9|TRBD2|few|TRBJ2-1
TGTGCCAGCAGCTTCCCGACTAGCGGGAGCTCCTACAATGAGCAGTTCTTC
CASSFPTSGSSYNEQFF
>TRBV18|-|-|TRBJ2-5
TGTGCCAGCTCCCCAGGCATAGGAGAGACCCAGTACTTC
CASSPGIGETQYF
>TRBV5-5|-|few|TRBJ2-7
TGTGCCAGCAGCTTGGAAAGTTACGGCTACGAGCAGTACTTC
CASSLESYGYEQYF
>TRBV10-3|TRBD2|-|TRBJ2-3
TGTGCCACACTGGGGGGAGGGGCGGAAGATACGCAGTATTTT
CATLGGGAEDTQYF
>TRBV7-9|TRBD1|few|TRBJ1-1
TGTGCCAGCAGCGAAGCAGGGGGCACTGAAGCTTTCTTT
CASSEAGGTEAFF
>TRBV5-1|TRBD1|-|TRBJ1-2
TGCGCCAGCAGCCCGGGAGGGACAGCCCCCTATGGCTACACCTTC
CASSPGGTAPYGYTF
>TRBV27|-|many|TRBJ2-7
TGTGCCAGCAGTTTAGGTCTAGCGCAGGGCGAGCAGTACTTC
CASSLGLAQGEQYF
>TRBV4-3|-|-|TRBJ1-4
TGCGCCAGCAGCGATGACAGGAATGAAAAACTGTTTTTT
CASSDDRNEKLFF
>TRBV28|-|-|TRBJ1-4
TGTGCCAGCAGTTTAGCGACTTCAGAAAAACTGTTTTTT
CASSLATSEKLFF
>TRBV28|-|few|TRBJ1-1
TGTGCCAGCAGTTTCCTAAGGGGGGGAGGCACTGAAGCTTTCTTT
CASSFLRGGGTEAFF
>TRBV28|-|-|TRBJ1-6
TGTGCCAGCAGTTTATGGCCGGTAGAAAATAATTCACCCCTCCACTTT
CASSLWPVENNSPLHF